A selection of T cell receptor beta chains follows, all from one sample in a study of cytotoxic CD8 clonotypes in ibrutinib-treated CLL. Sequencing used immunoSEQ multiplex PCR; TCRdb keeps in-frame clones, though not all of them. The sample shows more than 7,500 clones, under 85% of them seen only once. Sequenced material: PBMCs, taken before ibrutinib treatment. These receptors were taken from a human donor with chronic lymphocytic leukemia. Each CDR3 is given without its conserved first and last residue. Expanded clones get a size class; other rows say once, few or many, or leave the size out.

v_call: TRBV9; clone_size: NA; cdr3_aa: ASSPRAGGLYEQY
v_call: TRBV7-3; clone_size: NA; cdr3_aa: ASSLTGSGANVLT
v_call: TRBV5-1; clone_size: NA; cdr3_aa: ASSTGQGGGYT
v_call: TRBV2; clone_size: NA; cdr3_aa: ASKSAGPNEKLF
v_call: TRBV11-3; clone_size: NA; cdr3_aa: ASSLGFGANVLT
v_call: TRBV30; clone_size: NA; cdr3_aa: AWSYADTQY
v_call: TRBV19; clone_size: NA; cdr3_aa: ASSILWQGARDEQF
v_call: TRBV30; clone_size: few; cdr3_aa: AWSVTTRGNQPQH
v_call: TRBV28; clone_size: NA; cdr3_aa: ASSLTSGGWAEVEQF
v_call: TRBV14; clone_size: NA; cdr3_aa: ASSLLPGTTEAF
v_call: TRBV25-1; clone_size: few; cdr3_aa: ASRLQGFNQPQH
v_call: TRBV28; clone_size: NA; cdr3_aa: ASSLGLASSYQETQY
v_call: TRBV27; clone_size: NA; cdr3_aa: ASSLADHTDTQY
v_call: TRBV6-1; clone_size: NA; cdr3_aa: ASSAGTATEKLF
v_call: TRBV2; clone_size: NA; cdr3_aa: ATSGQGTQRMNTEAF
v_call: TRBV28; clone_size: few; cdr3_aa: ASQVSSYEQY
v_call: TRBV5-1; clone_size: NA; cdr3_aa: ASSQAGGETQY
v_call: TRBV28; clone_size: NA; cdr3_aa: ASSRARNTEAF
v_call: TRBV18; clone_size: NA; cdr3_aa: ASSPYAGMVGNTIY
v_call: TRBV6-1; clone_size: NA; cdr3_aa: ASSELPGIYGQPQH
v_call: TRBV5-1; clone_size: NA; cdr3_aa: ASSLEAGRHEQY
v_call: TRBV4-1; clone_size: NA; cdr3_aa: ASSQQRGEYNEQF
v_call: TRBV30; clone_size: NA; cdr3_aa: AWARDRPYGYT
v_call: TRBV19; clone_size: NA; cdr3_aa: ASSLGLGTEAF
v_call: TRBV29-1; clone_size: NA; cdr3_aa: SVRDRDYSPLH
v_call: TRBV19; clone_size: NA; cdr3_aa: ASSTPGTSGSPYNEQF
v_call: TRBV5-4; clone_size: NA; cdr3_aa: ASSLGPANEQF
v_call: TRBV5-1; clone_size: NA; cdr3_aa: ASRQEGGTEAF
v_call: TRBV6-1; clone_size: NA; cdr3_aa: ASSFDRAEGYT
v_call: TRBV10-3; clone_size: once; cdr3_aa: AISNRSLAF
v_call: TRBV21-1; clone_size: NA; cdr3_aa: ASSKFRREDAYGYT
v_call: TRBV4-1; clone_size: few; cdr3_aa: ASSQGPLGGAKNIQY
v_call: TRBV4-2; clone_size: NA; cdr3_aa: ASSQTGTPNSGNTIY
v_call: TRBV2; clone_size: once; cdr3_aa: ASSERVGGSYNEQF
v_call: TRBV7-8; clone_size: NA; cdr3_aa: ASRDRGGSTYGYT
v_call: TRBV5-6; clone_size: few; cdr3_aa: ASSLGQNSYEQY
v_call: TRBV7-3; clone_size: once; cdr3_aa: ASSPSGGFCFYEQY
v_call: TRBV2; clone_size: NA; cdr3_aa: ASSYRGLGDNEQF
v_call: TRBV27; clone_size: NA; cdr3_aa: ASSGDRVVGTEAF
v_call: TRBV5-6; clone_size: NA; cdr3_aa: ASSYRVSPSGNTIY
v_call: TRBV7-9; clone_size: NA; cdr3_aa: ASSIGRASRYEQY
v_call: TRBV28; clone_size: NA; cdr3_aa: ATSRGTEAF
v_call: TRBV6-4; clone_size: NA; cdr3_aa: ASSARGSGGTTDTQY
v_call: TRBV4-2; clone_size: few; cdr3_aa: ASSQDRDGLNQPQH
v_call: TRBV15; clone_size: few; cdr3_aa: ATSRESRNEQY
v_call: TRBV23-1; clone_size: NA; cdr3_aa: ASSQSWGLQPQH
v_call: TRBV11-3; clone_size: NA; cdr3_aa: ASSLEGRRNEAF
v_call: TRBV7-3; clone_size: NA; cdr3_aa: ASSPRAWEGTDTQY
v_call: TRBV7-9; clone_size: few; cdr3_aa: ASSPGQGGVGYYEQY
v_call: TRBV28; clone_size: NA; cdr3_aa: ASSRWSTEAF
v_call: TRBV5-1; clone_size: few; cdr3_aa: ASSSILPTDTQY
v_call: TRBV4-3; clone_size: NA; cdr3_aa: ASSQDVFGDTEAF
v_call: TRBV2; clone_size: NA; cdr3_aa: ASRLTGATGNTIY
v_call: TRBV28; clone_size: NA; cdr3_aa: ATLPPGQGFYEQY
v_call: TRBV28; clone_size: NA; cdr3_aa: ASSTPGQTSYGYT